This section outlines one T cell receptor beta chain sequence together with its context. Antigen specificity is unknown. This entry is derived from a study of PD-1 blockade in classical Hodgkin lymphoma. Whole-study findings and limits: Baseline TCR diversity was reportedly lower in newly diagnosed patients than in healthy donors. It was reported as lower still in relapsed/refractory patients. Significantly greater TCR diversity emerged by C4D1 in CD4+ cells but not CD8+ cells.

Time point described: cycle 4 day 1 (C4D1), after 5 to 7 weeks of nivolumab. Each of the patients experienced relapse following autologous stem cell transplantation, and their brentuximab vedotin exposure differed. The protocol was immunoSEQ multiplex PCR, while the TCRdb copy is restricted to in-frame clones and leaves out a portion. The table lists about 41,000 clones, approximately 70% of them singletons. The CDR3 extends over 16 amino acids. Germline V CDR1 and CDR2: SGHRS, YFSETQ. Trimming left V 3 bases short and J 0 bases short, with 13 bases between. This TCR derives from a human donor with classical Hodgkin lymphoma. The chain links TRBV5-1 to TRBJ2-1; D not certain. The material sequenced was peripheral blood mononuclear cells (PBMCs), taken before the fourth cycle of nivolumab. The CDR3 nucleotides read TGCGCCAGCAGCTCCGAAACCCTGGGCTCCTACAATGAGCAGTTCTTC. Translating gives CASSSETLGSYNEQFF.